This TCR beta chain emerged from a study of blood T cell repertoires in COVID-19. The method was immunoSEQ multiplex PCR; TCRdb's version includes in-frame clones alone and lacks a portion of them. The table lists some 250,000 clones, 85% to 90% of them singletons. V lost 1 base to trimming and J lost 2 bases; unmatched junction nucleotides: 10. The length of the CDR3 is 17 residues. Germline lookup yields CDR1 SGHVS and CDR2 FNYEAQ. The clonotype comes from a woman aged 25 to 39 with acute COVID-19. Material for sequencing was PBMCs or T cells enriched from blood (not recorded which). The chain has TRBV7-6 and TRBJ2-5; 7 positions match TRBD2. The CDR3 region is CASSLGSDGGSQETQYF. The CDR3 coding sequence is TGTGCCAGCAGCTTAGGCTCGGACGGGGGGTCACAAGAGACCCAGTACTTC.